This is a list of T cell receptor beta chains from one sample in a study of blood T cell repertoires in COVID-19. The repertoire was sequenced with immunoSEQ multiplex PCR; TCRdb's copy has only in-frame clones and lacks some. Of roughly 250,000 clones listed, about nine tenths were seen once; the top ten hold over 3.5%. The material sequenced was peripheral blood. The receptors here all came from a woman aged 40 to 49 with acute or convalescent COVID-19. The CDR3 runs from the conserved cysteine through the conserved F or W. D genes are given only for firm matches. Only part of the rows carry a size: once, few, many, or a class if the clone is expanded.

.	.	TRBV5-8	TRBJ1-6	TGTGCCAGCAGACCCCCGAGCTCCTATAATTCACCCCTCCACTTT	CASRPPSSYNSPLHF
once	TRBD2	TRBV5-1	TRBJ2-3	TGCGCCAGCAGCTTGGCCGGTCCGGGGGGGCCCTTTAGTGCAGATACGCAGTATTTT	CASSLAGPGGPFSADTQYF
.	TRBD1	TRBV3-1/TRBV3-2	TRBJ1-3	TGTGCCAGCAGCCAAGGGACGCCCGGGACAGCCAAATTATCTACCTCTGGAAACACCATATATTTT	CASSQGTPGTAKLSTSGNTIYF
.	TRBD1	TRBV6-1	TRBJ1-6	TGTGCCAGCAGTCTCGGACAGGGTGGTTCACCCCTCCACTTT	CASSLGQGGSPLHF
.	.	TRBV6-1	TRBJ1-2	TGTGCCAGCAGTGAAGCCGAGGACAGCCCTAACTATGGCTACACCTTC	CASSEAEDSPNYGYTF
.	TRBD1	TRBV29-1	TRBJ2-3	TGCAGCGTTGTAGGGGACAGGCTTGGAGATACGCAGTATTTT	CSVVGDRLGDTQYF
.	TRBD2	TRBV5-1	TRBJ2-1	TGCGCCAGCCATAGCGGGTTCTCTGAAAATGAGCAGTTCTTC	CASHSGFSENEQFF
.	.	TRBV27	TRBJ2-2	TGTGCCAGCAGTTTCGGGTCCGGAGACGGGGAGCTGTTTTTT	CASSFGSGDGELFF
.	.	TRBV6-5	TRBJ1-1	TGTGCCAGCAGTTTCTCCATCAGGTCAGACACTGAAGCTTTCTTT	CASSFSIRSDTEAFF
.	TRBD1	TRBV14	TRBJ1-4	TGTGCCAGCAGCCCAATGGGACAGGGGGCCCGAGGTGAAAAACTGTTTTTT	CASSPMGQGARGEKLFF
.	TRBD1	TRBV27	TRBJ1-1	TGTGCCAGCAGTTTATCTCCAGGGGGTTATATGAGCACTGAAGCTTTCTTT	CASSLSPGGYMSTEAFF
.	.	TRBV19	TRBJ1-4	TGTGCCAGTAGTAGGGGTCGGACAGACTTTAATGAAAAACTGTTTTTT	CASSRGRTDFNEKLFF
once	TRBD1	TRBV9	TRBJ2-6	TGTGCCAGCAGCGCTCACAGGGGGGTATCTGGGGCCAACGTCCTGACTTTC	CASSAHRGVSGANVLTF
.	.	TRBV6-5	TRBJ1-5	TGTGCCAGCAGTTTCTTTTGGGGCGAGGAGTTGGCGCCCCAGCATTTT	CASSFFWGEELAPQHF
once	.	TRBV3-1/TRBV3-2	TRBJ1-2	TGTGCCAGCAGCGACCGGGACACTGGCTACACCTTC	CASSDRDTGYTF
.	.	TRBV19	TRBJ1-2	TGTGCCAGTAGTAATTCAGGGCGCGTGTCCTATGGCTACACCTTC	CASSNSGRVSYGYTF
.	.	TRBV18	TRBJ2-4	TGTGCCAGCTCACCCCCAGTGCGGTTGCTAGCTTTGGCCAAAAACATTCAGTACTTC	CASSPPVRLLALAKNIQYF
.	.	TRBV6-5	TRBJ1-3	TGTGCCAGCAGTCCCCGTCGGTCTGGAAACACCATATATTTT	CASSPRRSGNTIYF
.	TRBD1	TRBV24-1	TRBJ1-2	TGTGCCATGCTACTGGGGACAGCCCTCTATGGCTACACCTTC	CAMLLGTALYGYTF
.	.	TRBV6-5	TRBJ1-1	TGTGCCAGCCCCCCCAGCTACAGGGTTAGCACTGAAGCTTTCTTT	CASPPSYRVSTEAFF